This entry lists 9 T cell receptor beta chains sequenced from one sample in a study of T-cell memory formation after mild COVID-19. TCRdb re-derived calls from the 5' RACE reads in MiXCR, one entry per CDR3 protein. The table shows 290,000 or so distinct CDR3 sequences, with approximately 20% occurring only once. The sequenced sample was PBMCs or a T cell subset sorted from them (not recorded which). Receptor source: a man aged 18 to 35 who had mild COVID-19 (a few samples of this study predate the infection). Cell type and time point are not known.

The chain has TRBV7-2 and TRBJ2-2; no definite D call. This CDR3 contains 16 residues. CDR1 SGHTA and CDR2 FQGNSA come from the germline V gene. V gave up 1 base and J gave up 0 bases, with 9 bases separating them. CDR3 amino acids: CASSLGPTTNTGELFF. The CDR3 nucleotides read TGTGCCAGCAGCTTAGGGCCGACAACGAACACCGGGGAGCTGTTTTTT.

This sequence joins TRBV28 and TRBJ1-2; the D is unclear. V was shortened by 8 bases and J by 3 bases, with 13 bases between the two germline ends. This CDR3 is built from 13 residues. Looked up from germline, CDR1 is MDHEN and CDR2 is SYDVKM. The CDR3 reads CASGFQEYYGYTF. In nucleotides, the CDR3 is TGTGCCAGCGGATTTCAGGAGTACTATGGCTACACCTTC.

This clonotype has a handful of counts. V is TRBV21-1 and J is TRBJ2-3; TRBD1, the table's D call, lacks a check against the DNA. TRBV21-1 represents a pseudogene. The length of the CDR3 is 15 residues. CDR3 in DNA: TGTGCCAGCAGCCCCGGCGGTACACCCACAGATACGCAGTATTTT. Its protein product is CASSPGGTPTDTQYF.

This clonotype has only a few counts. The CDR3 bases are TGTGCCAGCAGCCTCGGACCGCACTCTGGAAACACCATATATTTT. It codes for CASSLGPHSGNTIYF. V usage is TRBV3-1 and J usage is TRBJ1-3; D is unresolved. The CDR3 runs 15 residues. Germline CDR1 and CDR2: LGHDT and YNNKEL (reference sequence). V lost 4 bases to trimming and J lost 0 bases, with 10 bases between them.

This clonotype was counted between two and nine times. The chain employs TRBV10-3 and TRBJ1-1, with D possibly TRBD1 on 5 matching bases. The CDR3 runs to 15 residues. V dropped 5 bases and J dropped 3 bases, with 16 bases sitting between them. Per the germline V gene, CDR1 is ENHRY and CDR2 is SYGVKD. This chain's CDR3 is CAISPTGGGDTEAFF. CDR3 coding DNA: TGTGCCATCAGTCCGACCGGGGGAGGGGACACTGAAGCTTTCTTT.

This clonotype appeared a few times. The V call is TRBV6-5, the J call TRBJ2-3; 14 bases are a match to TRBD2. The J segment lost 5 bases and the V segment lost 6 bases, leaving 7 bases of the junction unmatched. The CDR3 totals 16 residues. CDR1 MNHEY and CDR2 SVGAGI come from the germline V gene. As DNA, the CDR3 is TGTGCCAGCAGATCTCCGGGACTAGCGGGGGAAGATACGCAGTATTTT. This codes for CASRSPGLAGEDTQYF.

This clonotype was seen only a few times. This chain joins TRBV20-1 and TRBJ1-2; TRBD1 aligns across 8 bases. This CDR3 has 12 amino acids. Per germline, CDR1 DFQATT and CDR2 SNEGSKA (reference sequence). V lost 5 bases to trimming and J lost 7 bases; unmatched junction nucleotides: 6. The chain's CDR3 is CSASAGGAGYTF. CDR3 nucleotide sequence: TGCAGTGCTTCGGCAGGGGGCGCTGGCTACACCTTC.

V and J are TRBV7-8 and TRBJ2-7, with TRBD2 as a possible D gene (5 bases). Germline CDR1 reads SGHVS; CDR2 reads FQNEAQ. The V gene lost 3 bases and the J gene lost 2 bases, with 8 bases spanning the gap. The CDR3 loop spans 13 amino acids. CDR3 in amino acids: CASSFQEAYEQYF. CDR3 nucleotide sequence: TGTGCCAGCAGCTTTCAGGAGGCCTACGAGCAGTACTTC.

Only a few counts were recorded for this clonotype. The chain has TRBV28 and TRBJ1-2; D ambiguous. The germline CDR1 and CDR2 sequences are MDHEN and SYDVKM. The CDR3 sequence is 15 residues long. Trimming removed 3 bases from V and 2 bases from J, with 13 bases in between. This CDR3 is CASSFGKGLNYGYTF. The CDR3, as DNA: TGTGCCAGCAGTTTCGGGAAAGGGCTCAACTATGGCTACACCTTC.